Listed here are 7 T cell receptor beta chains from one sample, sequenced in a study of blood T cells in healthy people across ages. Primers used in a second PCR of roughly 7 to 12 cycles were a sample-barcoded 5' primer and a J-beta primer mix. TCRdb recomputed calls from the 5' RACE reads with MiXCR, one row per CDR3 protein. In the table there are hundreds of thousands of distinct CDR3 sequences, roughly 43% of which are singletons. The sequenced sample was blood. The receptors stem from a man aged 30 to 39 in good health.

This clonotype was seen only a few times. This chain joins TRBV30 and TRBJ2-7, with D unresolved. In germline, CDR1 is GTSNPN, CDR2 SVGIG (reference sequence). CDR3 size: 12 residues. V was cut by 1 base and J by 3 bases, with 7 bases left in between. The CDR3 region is CAWSGLHYEQYF. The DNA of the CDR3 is TGTGCCTGGAGTGGACTCCACTACGAGCAGTACTTC. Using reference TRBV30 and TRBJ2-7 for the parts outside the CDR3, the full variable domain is SQTIHQWPATLVQPVGSPLSLECTVEGTSNPNLYWYRQAAGRGLQLLFYSVGIGQISSEVPQNLSASRPQDRQFILSSKKLLLSDSGFYLCAWSGLHYEQYFGPGTRLTVT.

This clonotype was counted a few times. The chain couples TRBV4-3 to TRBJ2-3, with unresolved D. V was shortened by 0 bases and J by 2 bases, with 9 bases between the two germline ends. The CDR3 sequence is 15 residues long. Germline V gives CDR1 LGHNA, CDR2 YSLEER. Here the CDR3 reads CASSQDSRTTDTQYF. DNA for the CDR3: TGCGCCAGCAGCCAAGATAGTAGGACCACAGATACGCAGTATTTT.

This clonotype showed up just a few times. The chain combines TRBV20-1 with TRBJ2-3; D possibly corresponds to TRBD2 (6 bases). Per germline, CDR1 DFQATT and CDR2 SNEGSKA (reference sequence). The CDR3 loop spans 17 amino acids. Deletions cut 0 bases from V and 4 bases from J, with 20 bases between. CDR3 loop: CSARDLKRGLGADTQYF. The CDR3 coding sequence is TGCAGTGCTAGAGATCTGAAACGGGGGTTAGGCGCAGATACGCAGTATTTT.

The CDR3 DNA reads TGTGCCAGCCATTCCGGGTCTCGGGGCTCGGCGCGCGAGCAGTACTTC. Protein sequence: CASHSGSRGSAREQYF. The V and J genes are TRBV6-5 and TRBJ2-7; tentatively, D is TRBD1 or TRBD2 (5 bases each). CDR3 length: 16 amino acids. Between the trimmed V and J ends, which lost 8 bases and 6 bases, there was a span of 26 bases. Germline V lookup: CDR1 MNHEY, CDR2 SVGAGI.

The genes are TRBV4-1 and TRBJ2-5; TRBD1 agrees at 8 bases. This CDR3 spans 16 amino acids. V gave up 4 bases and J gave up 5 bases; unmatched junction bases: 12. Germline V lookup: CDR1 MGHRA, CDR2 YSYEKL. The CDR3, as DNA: TGCGCCAGCAGCCCCGGAGACAGGGGTGGTATGGAGACCCAGTACTTC. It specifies CASSPGDRGGMETQYF.

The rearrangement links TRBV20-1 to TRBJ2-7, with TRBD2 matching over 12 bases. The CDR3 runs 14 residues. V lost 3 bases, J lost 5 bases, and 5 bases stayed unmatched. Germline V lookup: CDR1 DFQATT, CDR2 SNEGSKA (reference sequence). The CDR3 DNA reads TGCAGTGCTAGTCTGACTAGCGGGGGACACGAGCAGTACTTC. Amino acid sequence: CSASLTSGGHEQYF.

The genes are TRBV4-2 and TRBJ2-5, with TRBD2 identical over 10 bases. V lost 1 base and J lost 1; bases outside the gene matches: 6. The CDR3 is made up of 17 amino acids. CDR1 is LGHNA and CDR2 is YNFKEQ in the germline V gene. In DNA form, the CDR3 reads TGTGCCAGCAGCCAAGCTGGGGCTAGCGGGGGCCAAGAGACCCAGTACTTC. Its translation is CASSQAGASGGQETQYF.